This is a list of T cell receptor beta chains from one sample in a study of identical twins. TCRdb re-derived calls from the 5' RACE reads in MiXCR, one entry per CDR3 protein. The table lists about 1.7 million distinct CDR3 sequences, 25% to 35% of them singletons, with approximately 0.29% in the top ten. Specimen: cord blood. These TCRs come from a newborn girl in good health. The conserved cysteine and the conserved F or W are not part of the CDR3 here. Expanded clones get a size class; other rows say once, few or many, or leave the size out.

clone_size v_call cdr3_aa
few TRBV5-1 ASSSSSDQPQH
NA TRBV4-2 ASSQESRGLSGYT
NA TRBV20-1 SARGGPGGLF
few TRBV7-2 ASSTPRTRVGEQY
NA TRBV7-2 ASRDSNSYEQY
NA TRBV20-1 SARGTDTYEQY
NA TRBV20-1 SARDNSVKYNEQF
NA TRBV20-1 SASRSRGGPYNEQY
NA TRBV20-1 SGGGWNYEQY
NA TRBV4-2 ASSQDWVPTGELF
NA TRBV6-1 ASSEGVLAGYQETQY
NA TRBV29-1 SVARGRTEAF
few TRBV19 ASSWGTSGSNEQY
NA TRBV6-1 ASTTVRNQPQH
NA TRBV11-1 ASGLLEAHTQY
NA TRBV28 ASNTQGANTGELF
NA TRBV4-2 ASSPTFGGSTGELF
few TRBV7-2 ASSEVPYSTDTQY
NA TRBV4-1 ASSQEGLAGGRYNEQF